This T cell receptor beta chain was captured by sequencing in a study of T cells in Graves' hyperthyroidism and ophthalmopathy. This clonotype has only a few counts. Its matching antigen is unknown. Regions amplified from RNA transcripts were the TCR beta CDR3 regions. An initial round of RT-PCR targeting the TCR CDR3 relied on the HTBI primer set. Each CDR3 protein is one row after TCRdb ran MiXCR on the multiplex PCR reads. The table has approximately 350,000 distinct CDR3 sequences, roughly 15% seen once; the top ten hold roughly a fifth. V lost 0 bases, J lost 0 bases, and 15 bases lay in between. The CDR3 runs to 17 residues. CDR1 is DFQATT and CDR2 is SNEGSKA in the germline V gene (reference sequence). Broader study findings: Most thyroid-expanded clonotypes above 0.001 were also found in blood.

A NOSPECS grade of at least 4, a Clinical Activity Score of at least 3 and duration under 3 months were recorded in ophthalmopathy patients. This clonotype originated in a woman aged 60-70 years with Graves' ophthalmopathy. V is TRBV20-1 and J is TRBJ1-5; TRBD1 might be the D (5 bases). Sequenced: blood. In DNA, the CDR3 is TGCAGTGCTAGAGATTTGAGGGGCCCGTATAGCAATCAGCCCCAGCATTTT. Translating gives CSARDLRGPYSNQPQHF.